The 10 T cell receptor beta chains listed next were all sequenced from one sample in a study of CD4 T cells in relation to SARS-CoV-2 and coronaviruses. CD4+ T cells from unexposed donors were obtained before the COVID-19 pandemic (2011-2018). Sequencing used immunoSEQ multiplex PCR; TCRdb keeps in-frame clones, though not all of them. The sample yields nearly 70,000 clones, 80% to 95% seen once. Material: naive CD4+ T cells from PBMCs. Subset noted: naive CD4+ T cells isolated by negative enrichment. Every receptor here comes from a human donor in good health.

The chain is built from TRBV4-1 and TRBJ2-7; D perhaps matches TRBD1 (5 bases). Germline values: CDR1 MGHRA, CDR2 YSYEKL. V shed 7 bases and J shed 3 bases, with 19 bases lying between them. The CDR3 sequence is 15 residues long. The CDR3 reads CASTPSEAGYYEQYF. In DNA form, the CDR3 reads TGCGCCAGCACCCCATCAGAGGCAGGGTACTACGAGCAGTACTTC.

V gene TRBV5-1 combines with J gene TRBJ2-7; TRBD1 aligns across 8 bases. Trimming removed 2 bases from V and 2 bases from J; junction bases left unmatched: 3. CDR3 length: 14 residues. Germline CDR1 SGHRS, CDR2 YFSETQ. DNA for the CDR3: TGCGCCAGCAGCTTTGGACAGGGACCCTACGAGCAGTACTTC. Its protein product is CASSFGQGPYEQYF.

This clone was counted once. This sequence joins TRBV27 and TRBJ1-2; TRBD1 matches 8 bases. This CDR3 has 16 amino acids. Trimming removed 3 bases from V and 0 bases from J; junction bases left unmatched: 6. The V gene's germline CDR1 is MNHEY and CDR2 SMNVEV (reference sequence). In DNA form, the CDR3 reads TGTGCCAGCAGTTTCCGGACAGGGTGGACTAACTATGGCTACACCTTC. Translating gives CASSFRTGWTNYGYTF.

V and J are TRBV5-1 and TRBJ2-1, with D tentatively TRBD1 or TRBD2 (5 bases each). The CDR3 is 16 residues long. V was pared by 1 base and J by 8 bases, with 19 bases between. Germline V gene lookup returns CDR1 SGHRS and CDR2 YFSETQ. The CDR3 reads CASSLRDQHYGYEQFF. For the CDR3, the DNA is TGCGCCAGCAGCTTGAGGGACCAACACTACGGATATGAGCAGTTCTTC.

The chain carries TRBV24-1 and TRBJ2-3, with unresolved D. V lost 0 bases and J 6 bases, leaving 9 bases between the germline ends. This CDR3 contains 14 residues. Germline lookup yields CDR1 KGHDR and CDR2 SFDVKD. Here the CDR3 reads CATSDLLAGDTQYF. CDR3 nucleotide sequence: TGTGCCACCAGTGATTTGCTGGCTGGGGATACGCAGTATTTT.

This rearrangement joins TRBV5-1 to TRBJ1-4; TRBD1 aligns across 9 bases. V lost 3 bases and J lost 8; bases outside the gene matches: 5. Germline V gene sequence: CDR1 SGHRS, CDR2 YFSETQ. The length of the CDR3 is 14 residues. For the CDR3, the DNA is TGCGCCAGCAGCTCCGGACAGGGGAACGAAAAACTGTTTTTT. Translation gives CASSSGQGNEKLFF.

This rearrangement joins TRBV4-1 to TRBJ2-2; a weak D match, TRBD1 (6 bases). Between the trimmed V and J ends, which lost 0 bases and 3 bases, there was a span of 11 bases. The CDR3 runs to 16 residues. CDR1 MGHRA and CDR2 YSYEKL come from the germline V gene. The CDR3 is CASSQEWGPDTGELFF. CDR3 DNA sequence: TGCGCCAGCAGCCAAGAATGGGGGCCCGACACCGGGGAGCTGTTTTTT.

The rearrangement links TRBV7-2 to TRBJ2-3; TRBD2 matches 15 bases. From germline, CDR1 is SGHTA and CDR2 FQGNSA. V was clipped by 4 bases and J by 2 bases; unmatched bases: 7. CDR3 length: 18 residues. The CDR3 loop reads CASSSRTSGGAFTDTQYF. CDR3 nucleotide sequence: TGTGCCAGCAGCTCTCGGACTAGCGGGGGGGCGTTCACAGATACGCAGTATTTT.

This chain connects TRBV27 to TRBJ1-2; TRBD1 aligns across 10 bases. Germline V gene lookup returns CDR1 MNHEY and CDR2 SMNVEV (reference sequence). Trimming took 5 bases from V and 7 from J; bases not matched to a gene: 4. The CDR3 is 13 residues long. The CDR3 bases are TGTGCCAGCAGTAACCGGGACAGGGGTGGCTACACCTTC. Translated: CASSNRDRGGYTF.

The genes are TRBV7-9 and TRBJ2-2, with D unclear. The CDR3 is made up of 15 amino acids. The V gene lost 2 bases and the J gene lost 8 bases, with 15 bases spanning the gap. In germline, CDR1 is SEHNR, CDR2 FQNEAQ (reference sequence). The CDR3 here is CASSLFATLGGELFF. For the CDR3, the DNA is TGTGCCAGCAGCTTATTCGCTACCCTAGGAGGGGAGCTGTTTTTT.